This T cell receptor beta chain was obtained from a study of cytomegalovirus exposure and HLA in healthy donors (TCRdb year 2017). Background for the entire study: An earlier analysis of a few hundred of the donors reported over 250 Gb of sequence data and 95 million to 130 million unique TCR beta sequences obtained from roughly 180 million T cells. An early release that covered about 600 HLA-typed donors contained around 300 gigabases of sequencing data and approximately 85 million unique TCR sequences. The genetic ancestry cluster associated with self-reported Caucasian donors included 65% to 90% of the 300 to 400 genotyped donors. The study aimed to test whether signatures of past pathogen exposure could be identified by cataloging public T cell receptors. Using immunosequencing, the study profiled T cell repertoires from 666 subjects and related those repertoires to cytomegalovirus serostatus. In addition to the first cohort of several hundred subjects, a separate validation cohort of 100 to 150 different subjects was used. To predict cytomegalovirus infection status, the study brought together high-throughput TCR immunosequencing, statistical association of individual TCRs with disease status, and machine learning. A later analysis re-analyzed previously published TCR beta repertoires from 500 to 700 donors and added high-resolution HLA genotyping to study TCR occurrence patterns. Rather than using new phenotypic data, the later analysis identified candidate immune exposures from TCR beta sequences and from how often those sequences occurred across donors. An earlier analysis of 587 of the donors applied high-throughput TCR beta sequencing to assess whether each TCR beta V gene segment acted as functional or pseudogenic. Donor age, sex, ethnicity and CMV serostatus were collected together with the repertoire data. In a later genetic analysis, genome-wide SNP genotypes for about three fifths of the roughly 670 donors were used, and that subset was treated as a discovery cohort. Every discovery cohort repertoire had been produced on one sequencing platform. Class I and class II HLA loci were covered by the typing at four-digit resolution. Typing coverage varied by locus: roughly 620-640 donors for A, B, C, DRB1 and DQB1; about 520 for DQA1; over 600 for DPA1; under 490 for DPB1. Because of strong linkage in the cohort, a few DR-DQ haplotypes were treated as single units for association and clustering. Among approximately 370 genotyped donors of the cohort, an average of about 240,000 unique TCR beta nucleotide sequences was sequenced per donor, of which 15% to 20% were non-productive.

Library preparation was by the immunoSEQ multiplex PCR assay. For the multiplex PCR, a mixture combining 60 forward primers for TCR Vbeta segments and 13 reverse primers for TCR Jbeta segments was used. A multiplex PCR assay on genomic DNA amplified the CDR3 region of rearranged TCR beta genes. On the Illumina HiSeq System, the amplified TCR beta libraries were sequenced as 87-base-pair reads. The source study handled its data this way. A later analysis tallied 80 million to 95 million unique TCR beta chains across the 650 to 750 repertoires, and roughly 11 million of those chains were shared by two or more donors. Raw reads were error-corrected and collapsed into unique sequences with a nearest-neighbor algorithm that merged closely related sequences to remove PCR and sequencing errors. To assign V, D and J gene segments, CDR3 sequences were aligned to IMGT reference sequences. For a sequence to be retained, at least a six-nucleotide match to both a V gene segment and a J gene segment was required. Rearrangements were classified as productive when the CDR3 lacked stop codons and remained in frame with V and J, and all other rearrangements were classified as non-productive. Following IMGT convention, CDR3 was defined as the stretch from the second conserved V-encoded cysteine to the conserved J-encoded phenylalanine. The earlier analysis of a few hundred of the donors excluded any sequence lacking an unambiguous match to a single V gene segment. An earlier analysis of some 610 of the donors called V segments functional above 56.7% productive rearrangements and segregating when the between-donor standard deviation exceeded 5%. To diagnose cytomegalovirus status from the catalog of TCR beta chain sequences, a statistical classification framework was built. In a later analysis, TCR nucleotide sequences were compared against IMGT/GENE-DB human TR gene sequences so that V and J genes could be assigned. The TCRdist pipeline was used in a later analysis to assign CDR3 sequences and most-parsimonious VDJ recombination scenarios. In a later analysis, each TCR beta chain was defined by its CDR3 amino acid sequence together with its V-gene family, and reads lacking a unique V-gene family were excluded. In a later analysis, 450 to 600 highly shared, low-generation-probability nucleotide sequences were removed to address suspected cross-contamination and a sequencing artifact. A later analysis calculated a clonal expansion index for each public chain from normalized within-repertoire ranks of inferred template counts. In a later analysis, generation probabilities were computed with a VDJ recombination model fitted to out-of-frame rearrangements, and the resulting probabilities were checked against IGoR. Hypergeometric tests were used in a later analysis to score TCR-TCR, TCR-HLA and TCR-CMV co-occurrence, with a repertoire-size bias correction applied to the TCR pairs. To estimate false discovery rates, a later analysis permuted the HLA or CMV assignments 20 times. In a later analysis, co-occurring TCRs were grouped using DBSCAN, and TCRdist sequence similarity was added for clustering within HLA-allele-positive subsets. For co-occurrence clustering, repertoires with fewer than 30,000 or more than 120,000 public chains were excluded, along with four or five repertoires with anomalous nucleotide sharing. TCRdb retrieved this table from immuneACCESS and kept in-frame rearrangements only. Not all clones are present; in checked studies, unresolved V genes account for under half, and no reason is known for the remainder. That table gives V, J and clone size, and the DNA gave D and trimming. Here the sample has about 180,000 clones; approximately 72% occur a single time. The top ten clones comprise roughly 2.5% of the sample.

This clone was seen once. The clone's antigen remains unknown. No qualities accompany the bases; no much larger clone lies one base away. Overall results and qualifications from the work: In a later analysis, TCR association rates were found to vary across HLA loci, with the most associated TCRs seen for DRB1 alleles and the fewest for HLA-C alleles. The authors suggested that the approach could potentially be generalized to other disease states and immunological phenotypes. Specific HLA alleles were associated with some 15,000 TCR beta sequences at a false discovery rate of 0.05 in a later analysis. A few of the identified cytomegalovirus-associated TCR beta chains were confirmed in vitro to be specific for cytomegalovirus antigens. In a later genetic analysis, fewer N-insertions in productive TCRs were reported among donors in an Asian-associated ancestry cluster than the 666-donor mean. Most CMV-associated TCR beta chains appeared to be HLA-restricted in a later analysis, and the HLA associations seemed to be driven largely by CMV exposure. Presence/absence analyses assumed roughly uniform sequencing depth across donors, an assumption that may not hold. V-gene and J-gene trimming of TCR beta chains was associated with a missense DCLRE1C variant in a later genetic analysis, and the association was replicated in an independent cohort. This cohort had only TCR beta chains sequenced, and the lack of alpha or paired-chain data limited which features could be detected. Cytomegalovirus status was reported to be diagnosed by the classifier with high specificity and sensitivity in both the original and validation cohorts. For the cohort, immune exposure information was limited to CMV serostatus. The earlier analysis of approximately 540 of the donors excluded 15 to 20 rarely observed V segments, including chromosome 9 orphons, because counts were too low. Broadly in line with IMGT annotations, most TCR beta V segments showed up in productive rearrangements about 87% or about 30% of the time in an earlier analysis of 587 of the donors. Strong co-occurrence of HLA alleles, especially DR and DQ, made assigning TCR associations to individual alleles difficult. Because HLA typing was unavailable for some donors at each locus, only the typed subset was used in association tests. Correlated functional status among segregating V segments might reflect linkage disequilibrium, but an unknown experimental factor could not be ruled out. Some IMGT-functional V segments, including TRBV6-2 and TRBV6-3, could not be told apart with the 87-base-pair reads, so those segments were excluded. Across donors, most TCR sequences were observed very rarely, whereas some public TCRs were present in many individuals. The study listed 150 to 200 TCR beta chains as associated with cytomegalovirus. In a later analysis, HLA-associated TCR beta chains were found to be more clonally expanded and to have lower generation probabilities than equally common non-associated chains. A cluster of highly shared sequence variants was judged likely to represent a technical artifact of the sequencing pipeline. A further reported finding was that TCR beta sequences accurately predicted the HLA-A and HLA-B alleles for most subjects in the first cohort. Several of the top co-occurrence clusters appeared to be linked to parvovirus B19, influenza, CMV and Epstein-Barr virus, according to a later analysis.

The CDR3 holds 15 amino acids from the cysteine to the phenylalanine. The only DNA kept is the CDR3, 45 bases in frame from the first base. The germline V gene provides CDR1 LGHNT and CDR2 FRNRAP. After removal of 6 bases from V and 1 base from J, the junction retains 7 bases not matched to a gene. The cohort consisted of approximately 670 healthy bone marrow donors. All cohort members were sampled while nominally healthy, although unrecorded immune exposures were likely present. Of the 610 or so cohort members, approximately 300 had positive CMV serostatus and about 360 had negative CMV serostatus, and CMV serostatus was not recorded for the donor. Every donor gave a peripheral blood sample, and the peripheral blood mononuclear cells from that sample were used for TCR beta sequencing. Genomic DNA extraction from the blood cell samples was performed with the Qiagen DNeasy Blood Extraction Kit.

This receptor was identified in a human donor in good health. Recombination linked TRBV12-5 to TRBJ1-2; TRBD1 fits 8 bases in the junction. Sequences were obtained from PBMCs. The CDR3 is CASGGQDLVNYGYTF. At the DNA level, the sequence is TGTGCTAGTGGGGGACAGGATCTGGTTAACTATGGCTACACCTTC.